These 30 T cell receptor beta chains were all obtained from the same sample, sequenced in a study of shared clonotypes between healthy human individuals. The assay was immunoSEQ multiplex PCR, and TCRdb's table has in-frame clones only and misses some. The sample records approximately 1,500,000 clones, roughly 96% being singletons. Sequenced material: naive CD4+ T cells sorted from blood. Subset defined: CD45RA+ positively selected. The receptor set was obtained from a man aged 30 to 45 in good health.

The V and J genes are TRBV18 and TRBJ2-1; D remains unclear. CDR3 length: 16 amino acids. V dropped 0 bases and J dropped 1 base, with 10 bases sitting between them. Germline-derived CDR1 and CDR2 are KGHSH and LQKENI. The CDR3 DNA is TGTGCCAGCTCACCACCTGTGACCTCTTCCTACAATGAGCAGTTCTTC. This sequence encodes CASSPPVTSSYNEQFF.

The V gene is TRBV25-1, the J gene TRBJ2-7; no definite D call. The length of the CDR3 is 12 residues. The germline V and J ends were trimmed by 4 bases and 4 bases, with 8 bases remaining between them. In germline, CDR1 is MGHDK, CDR2 SYGVNS. The CDR3 sequence is CASSGAQYEQYF. The DNA for the CDR3 is TGTGCCAGCAGTGGTGCCCAGTACGAGCAGTACTTC.

The chain couples TRBV9 to TRBJ2-7; the D is unclear. The V gene lost 0 bases and the J gene lost 0 bases, with 19 bases spanning the gap. The CDR3 has 18 amino acids. Germline CDR1 reads SGDLS; CDR2 reads YYNGEE. The CDR3 sequence is CASSVGVGGRAYSYEQYF. The CDR3, as DNA: TGTGCCAGCAGCGTAGGGGTAGGCGGTCGAGCTTACTCCTACGAGCAGTACTTC.

The DNA of the CDR3 is TGTGCCAGTAGTATGCGCGGGACAGGGGTTAATGGCTACACCTTC. It translates to CASSMRGTGVNGYTF. The chain has TRBV19 and TRBJ1-2; 10 nucleotides align to TRBD1. The germline V gene has CDR1 LNHDA and CDR2 SQIVND (reference sequence). The CDR3 is 15 residues long. V gave up 3 bases and J gave up 6 bases; unmatched junction bases: 7.

The rearrangement uses TRBV5-6 and TRBJ2-1; no clear D. CDR3 size: 15 residues. Trimming took 3 bases from V and 0 from J, leaving 10 bases between them. Germline CDR1 and CDR2: SGHDT and YYEEEE. The CDR3 DNA is TGTGCCAGCAGCTCAAACGTTGACTCCTACAATGAGCAGTTCTTC. Its protein is CASSSNVDSYNEQFF.

As for this clone: Additional DNA sequences in this sample encode the identical CDR3. This chain connects TRBV7-2 to TRBJ2-1; 8 nucleotides match TRBD1. This CDR3 has 15 residues. With V trimmed by 0 bases and J by 3 bases, 1 base remained unmatched. Germline values: CDR1 SGHTA, CDR2 FQGNSA. In DNA, the CDR3 is TGTGCCAGCAGCTTAGCTGGACAGGGCTACAATGAGCAGTTCTTC. This gives the protein CASSLAGQGYNEQFF.

This clone was picked up one time. The chain is built from TRBV27 and TRBJ2-2, with 7 nucleotides matching TRBD1. V shed 10 bases, J shed 7 bases, and the junction held 12 bases outside the gene matches. Germline V CDR1 and CDR2: MNHEY, SMNVEV (reference sequence). CDR3 size: 14 residues. CDR3 sequence reads: CATHRGAPDGELFF. CDR3 nucleotide sequence: TGTGCCACACACAGGGGCGCTCCCGACGGGGAGCTGTTTTTT.

The V gene is TRBV15, the J gene TRBJ2-3; 8 positions agree with TRBD2. Germline values: CDR1 LNHNV, CDR2 YYDKDF (reference sequence). The V and J ends lost 1 base and 6 bases, in that order; junction bases with no gene match: 6. The CDR3 has 15 amino acids. The CDR3 here is CATSRGTSGSDTQYF. The CDR3 DNA is TGTGCCACCAGCAGAGGTACTAGCGGTTCGGATACGCAGTATTTT. Full variable domain (remainder filled in from reference TRBV15 and TRBJ2-3): DAMVIQNPRYQVTQFGKPVTLSCSQTLNHNVMYWYQQKSSQAPKLLFHYYDKDFNNEADTPDNFQSRRPNTSFCFLDIRSPGLGDTAMYLCATSRGTSGSDTQYFGPGTRLTVL.

The rearrangement links TRBV6-1 to TRBJ1-2; D may be TRBD1 (5 bases). V shed 4 bases and J shed 5 bases, with 8 bases lying between them. Looked up from germline, CDR1 is MNHNS and CDR2 is SASEGT. The CDR3 totals 12 residues. CDR3 sequence: CASSVTAYGYTF. CDR3 nucleotide sequence: TGTGCCAGCAGTGTGACAGCTTATGGCTACACCTTC.

With respect to this clone: Other DNA sequences in this sample translate to the same CDR3. V gene TRBV11-3 combines with J gene TRBJ2-1; no reliable D call. V lost 4 bases and J lost 0, with 4 bases in between. The V gene's germline CDR1 is SGHNT and CDR2 YENEEA. The CDR3 has 13 residues. This CDR3 is CASSWSSYNEQFF. CDR3 coding DNA: TGTGCCAGCAGCTGGAGCTCCTACAATGAGCAGTTCTTC.

The V call is TRBV4-1, the J call TRBJ1-1; D is ambiguous. Germline V gives CDR1 MGHRA, CDR2 YSYEKL. This CDR3 comprises 15 residues. Trimming left V 1 base short and J 2 bases short, with 11 bases between. The CDR3 here is CASSQGPNTNTEAFF. The CDR3 bases are TGCGCCAGCAGCCAAGGCCCGAACACTAACACTGAAGCTTTCTTT.

J is TRBJ1-5 and V is TRBV11-2; D unresolved. Trimming took 5 bases from V and 1 from J, leaving 12 bases between them. The CDR3 sequence is 15 residues long. The germline V gene encodes CDR1 SGHAT and CDR2 FQNNGV. The CDR3 here is CASSQTGSSNQPQHF. Written as DNA, the CDR3 is TGTGCCAGCAGCCAGACTGGTTCGAGCAATCAGCCCCAGCATTTT.

J is TRBJ2-7 and V is TRBV4-1; tentative D call: TRBD1 (6 bases). V was pared by 4 bases and J by 7 bases, with 17 bases between. CDR3 length equals 14 residues. From germline, CDR1 is MGHRA and CDR2 YSYEKL. CDR3 region: CASSPGEGGMEQYF. CDR3 nucleotide sequence: TGCGCCAGCAGCCCAGGGGAAGGAGGCATGGAGCAGTACTTC.

This clone occurred a few times. V gene TRBV5-5 combines with J gene TRBJ2-1, with TRBD2 matching over 10 bases. Germline CDR1 reads SGHKS; CDR2 reads YYEKEE (reference sequence). Trimming took 0 bases from V and 8 from J; bases not matched to a gene: 5. This CDR3 is 15 amino acids long. Written as DNA, the CDR3 is TGTGCCAGCAGCTTGGTTCTAGCGGGAGTGGATGAGCAGTTCTTC. Translating gives CASSLVLAGVDEQFF.

The chain links TRBV6-1 to TRBJ2-7, with 7 bases fitting TRBD2. Germline CDR1 MNHNS, CDR2 SASEGT. The J segment lost 3 bases and the V segment lost 4 bases, leaving 6 bases of the junction unmatched. The CDR3 has 14 residues. The CDR3 region has the DNA TGTGCCAGCAGTGCACTAGCGCTACTCTACGAGCAGTACTTC. Amino acids: CASSALALLYEQYF.

This sequence joins TRBV11-2 and TRBJ2-7; TRBD2 aligns across 7 bases. Per germline, CDR1 SGHAT and CDR2 FQNNGV. The CDR3 spans 11 residues. After removal of 5 bases from V and 9 bases from J, the junction contained 4 bases not matched to a gene. CDR3 residues: CASSPTSVQYF. DNA for the CDR3: TGTGCCAGCAGCCCTACTAGCGTGCAGTACTTC. Variable domain in full (rest from reference TRBV11-2 and TRBJ2-7): EAGVAQSPRYKIIEKRQSVAFWCNPISGHATLYWYQQILGQGPKLLIQFQNNGVVDDSQLPKDRFSAERLKGVDSTLKIQPAKLEDSAVYLCASSPTSVQYFGPGTRLTVT.

A word on this clone: Other DNA sequences of this sample code for an identical CDR3. The gene calls are TRBV29-1 and TRBJ2-7, with D perhaps TRBD1 or TRBD2 (5 bases each). Trimming pared 6 bases from V and 4 bases from J, leaving 16 bases between. The CDR3 spans 13 residues. Germline-derived CDR1 and CDR2 are SQVTM and ANQGSEA. In nucleotides, the CDR3 is TGCAGCGTCGAGGGGCAGGGTGCGTACGAGCAGTACTTC. As protein: CSVEGQGAYEQYF.

V and J are TRBV5-1 and TRBJ2-7; D gene unclear. With 4 bases removed from V and 3 bases from J, the gap between germline ends came to 14 bases. Germline V CDR1 and CDR2: SGHRS, YFSETQ. This CDR3 is built from 14 residues. The CDR3 DNA reads TGCGCCAGCAGCCCCTATGAGTTTGGCTACGAGCAGTACTTC. Residues: CASSPYEFGYEQYF.

The CDR3 protein is CASGRSGVLHEQYF. The CDR3 DNA follows: TGTGCCAGCGGCCGTAGCGGGGTATTACACGAGCAGTACTTC. The chain carries TRBV14 and TRBJ2-7, with 8 nucleotides matching TRBD2. The CDR3 extends over 14 amino acids. V gave up 8 bases and J gave up 5 bases; unmatched junction bases: 11. Germline V gene data show CDR1 as SGHDN and CDR2 as FVKESK.

The chain recombines TRBV5-4 with TRBJ1-1; 7 nucleotides match TRBD1. V trimming: 1 base; J trimming: 9 bases; junction bases outside the gene matches: 6. The CDR3 is made up of 13 amino acids. Germline CDR1 SGHNT, CDR2 YYREEE (reference sequence). The chain's CDR3 is CASSLRGRGKAFF. In nucleotides, the CDR3 is TGTGCCAGCAGCTTGCGAGGCAGGGGGAAAGCTTTCTTT. The full variable domain, in which reference TRBV5-4 and TRBJ1-1 provide the parts outside the CDR3, is ETGVTQSPTHLIKTRGQQVTLRCSSQSGHNTVSWYQQALGQGPQFIFQYYREEENGRGNFPPRFSGLQFPNYSSELNVNALELDDSALYLCASSLRGRGKAFFGQGTRLTVV.

The chain employs TRBV6-1 and TRBJ2-2; no reliable D call. CDR1 and CDR2 from the germline V gene are MNHNS and SASEGT. Deletions cut 0 bases from V and 5 bases from J, with 16 bases between. The CDR3 sequence is 17 residues long. CDR3 in amino acids: CASSEALGKRVTGELFF. The CDR3 DNA is TGTGCCAGCAGTGAAGCGCTTGGGAAGAGAGTGACCGGGGAGCTGTTTTTT.

The chain couples TRBV29-1 to TRBJ2-2; 12 bases match TRBD2. The length of the CDR3 is 14 residues. V trimming: 4 bases; J trimming: 4 bases; junction bases outside the gene matches: 1. Germline-derived CDR1 and CDR2 are SQVTM and ANQGSEA. CDR3 loop: CSVGLAGATGELFF. CDR3 DNA sequence: TGCAGCGTTGGACTAGCGGGAGCCACCGGGGAGCTGTTTTTT.

CDR3 DNA sequence: TGTGCCATCAAGAGTAGGACTAGCGGGACAACCTACGAGCAGTACTTC. Encoded protein: CAIKSRTSGTTYEQYF. The chain uses TRBV10-3 and TRBJ2-7, with 12 bases identical to TRBD2. V trimming: 7 bases; J trimming: 2 bases; junction bases outside the gene matches: 9. Germline CDR1 and CDR2: ENHRY and SYGVKD. The CDR3 sequence is 16 residues long.

This rearrangement joins TRBV28 to TRBJ1-3, with 7 nucleotides matching TRBD1. Trimming cost V 11 bases and J 3 bases; bases outside gene matches: 4. CDR3 length: 12 amino acids. Germline V lookup: CDR1 MDHEN, CDR2 SYDVKM. The CDR3 loop reads CASRGVGNTIYF. Here the CDR3 DNA reads TGTGCCTCCAGGGGGGTTGGAAACACCATATATTTT.

The chain couples TRBV11-3 to TRBJ1-3; D is uncertain. The ends were cut back, 5 bases at V and 4 bases at J, with 9 bases in the middle. The germline V gene has CDR1 SGHNT and CDR2 YENEEA. There are 13 residues in the CDR3. The CDR3 nucleotides are TGTGCCAGCAGCCCGACAAAGGGAAACACCATATATTTT. Amino acids: CASSPTKGNTIYF.

The chain couples TRBV27 to TRBJ2-5; 13 bases map to TRBD2. CDR3 length: 17 amino acids. Germline V gene lookup returns CDR1 MNHEY and CDR2 SMNVEV (reference sequence). V lost 4 bases and J lost 3; bases outside the gene matches: 8. CDR3 sequence reads: CASSSLGGTSGKETQYF. The CDR3 DNA reads as TGTGCCAGCAGTTCCCTAGGCGGGACTAGCGGGAAAGAGACCCAGTACTTC.

The CDR3 bases are TGCGCCAGCAGCCACGGGACTAGACTTTACGAGCAGTACTTC. Its translation: CASSHGTRLYEQYF. V is TRBV5-1 and J is TRBJ2-7; 8 nucleotides align to TRBD2. J was trimmed by 4 bases and V by 4 bases; bases with no gene match: 7. Germline V gene data show CDR1 as SGHRS and CDR2 as YFSETQ. The CDR3 is 14 residues long.

The chain combines TRBV13 with TRBJ2-6; TRBD2 might be the D (6 bases). Trimming shortened V by 5 bases and J by 1 base, and 21 bases separated the two germline ends. The CDR3 length is 19 residues. Germline CDR1 and CDR2: PRHDT and FYEKMQ (reference sequence). Here the CDR3 DNA reads TGTGCCAGCAGCACCTGGGACTTTCTATCCAGGTCTGGGGCCAACGTCCTGACTTTC. This translates into CASSTWDFLSRSGANVLTF.

This chain uses TRBV18 with TRBJ1-5, with 9 bases aligning to TRBD1. The trim removed 3 bases at V and 7 bases at J, leaving 16 bases unmatched. The length of the CDR3 is 18 residues. Germline V lookup: CDR1 KGHSH, CDR2 LQKENI. The CDR3 region has the DNA TGTGCCAGCTCACCTATGGACAGGGGACCTCCTGATGGGCAGCCCCAGCATTTT. The encoded protein is CASSPMDRGPPDGQPQHF.

This clone appeared a single time. The V gene is TRBV10-1, the J gene TRBJ2-1, with 12 positions matching TRBD2. With V trimmed by 6 bases and J by 7 bases, 4 bases remained unmatched. Germline lookup yields CDR1 WNHNN and CDR2 SYGVQD (reference sequence). The length of the CDR3 is 14 residues. The chain's CDR3 is CASSQLAGGNEQFF. CDR3 nucleotide sequence: TGCGCCAGCAGCCAACTAGCGGGAGGAAATGAGCAGTTCTTC.